These T cell receptor beta chains were read from a single sample in a study of vaccination and CD4 T cells after COVID-19. From the PCR reads, TCRdb called clonotypes with MiXCR, one entry per CDR3 protein. The sample records about 2,900 distinct CDR3 sequences, approximately 84% being singletons. Their antigens remain unidentified. The specimen was CD4+ T cells from blood, cultured in vitro. The receptors were sampled from a human donor who had recovered from COVID-19. Both conserved end residues are part of each CDR3. The D gene is left open where the match is weak. Size is stated for part of the rows, as once, few or many counts, or as a class when the clone is expanded.

V gene	D gene	J gene	clone size	CDR3 protein	CDR3 DNA
TRBV15	.	TRBJ1-2	.	CATSRGTGVNGYTF	TGTGCCACCAGCAGAGGAACAGGCGTGAATGGCTACACCTTC
TRBV6-1	.	TRBJ1-1	.	CASTKTPRYSQRGSLMNTEAFF	TGTGCCAGCACCAAAACTCCCCGCTATTCGCAACGGGGGAGTTTGATGAACACTGAAGCTTTCTTT
TRBV10-3	.	TRBJ1-1	.	CAISELEGGIAGAFF	TGTGCCATCAGTGAGCTCGAGGGAGGGATAGCGGGAGCTTTCTTT
TRBV20-1	.	TRBJ1-2	.	CSARPAQKFQGGYTF	TGCAGTGCCCGACCGGCACAGAAATTTCAGGGGGGCTACACCTTC
TRBV6-1	.	TRBJ2-5	.	CASSVRTVNVETQYF	TGTGCCAGCAGTGTAAGGACGGTTAATGTTGAGACCCAGTACTTC
TRBV28	TRBD1	TRBJ1-2	.	CASSLQGAGGGYGYTF	TGTGCCAGCAGTTTACAGGGCGCAGGGGGAGGCTATGGCTACACCTTC
TRBV7-2	TRBD1	TRBJ1-2	.	CASSPQQGSYGYTF	TGTGCCAGCAGCCCCCAACAGGGGAGCTATGGCTACACCTTC
TRBV7-2	TRBD1	TRBJ1-2	once	CASSPQTGGNGYGYTF	TGTGCCAGCAGCCCCCAGACAGGGGGCAACGGCTATGGCTACACCTTC
TRBV6-1	TRBD2	TRBJ2-1	few	CASSPSGGAINPYNEQFF	TGTGCCAGCAGTCCTAGCGGGGGGGCCATTAACCCCTACAATGAGCAGTTCTTC
TRBV27	TRBD1	TRBJ1-1	.	CASSPRTGGMNTEAFF	TGTGCCAGCAGTCCCCGGACAGGGGGTATGAACACTGAAGCTTTCTTT
TRBV7-2	TRBD1	TRBJ2-7	.	CASSLVVVTGLYEQYF	TGTGCCAGCAGCTTAGTAGTGGTGACAGGGCTCTACGAGCAGTACTTC
TRBV7-2	.	TRBJ1-5	.	CASSNRQGNQPQHF	TGTGCCAGCAGCAACCGGCAGGGCAATCAGCCCCAGCATTTT
TRBV12-3/TRBV12-4	TRBD1	TRBJ1-2	.	CASSRDSYGYTF	TGTGCCAGCAGCAGGGACAGCTATGGCTACACCTTC
TRBV20-1	.	TRBJ1-1	large	CSARRGADNTEAFF	TGCAGTGCTAGAAGGGGGGCAGATAACACTGAAGCTTTCTTT
TRBV7-2	.	TRBJ2-1	large	CASSLAELRSYNEQFF	TGTGCCAGCAGCTTAGCGGAGCTCCGCTCCTACAATGAGCAGTTCTTC
TRBV29-1	.	TRBJ2-7	.	CSVEGDYEQYF	TGCAGCGTTGAAGGAGACTACGAGCAGTACTTC
TRBV29-1	.	TRBJ1-5	.	CSVEEGGGNQPQHF	TGCAGCGTTGAAGAGGGGGGGGGCAATCAGCCCCAGCATTTT
TRBV6-5	TRBD1	TRBJ1-2	.	CASSWTGGGYGYTF	TGTGCCAGCAGTTGGACAGGAGGGGGCTATGGCTACACCTTC
TRBV10-3	TRBD1	TRBJ1-6	.	CAISGSGQGNSPLHF	TGTGCCATCAGTGGTTCGGGACAGGGAAATTCACCCCTCCACTTT
TRBV7-2	.	TRBJ1-5	once	CASSRDSGQPQHF	TGTGCCAGCAGTAGGGATTCGGGTCAGCCCCAGCATTTT
TRBV2	.	TRBJ1-1	.	CASSFGGLVDTEAFF	TGTGCCAGCAGTTTTGGGGGGCTCGTAGACACTGAAGCTTTCTTT
TRBV7-2	.	TRBJ1-5	.	CASSLGGGYSNQPQHF	TGTGCCAGCAGCTTAGGAGGGGGATATAGCAATCAGCCCCAGCATTTT
TRBV28	.	TRBJ1-2	large	CASSLGGGGRYGYTF	TGTGCCAGCAGTTTAGGCGGTGGGGGGAGATATGGCTACACCTTC
TRBV7-2	.	TRBJ2-5	.	CASSPNLLRQHQETQYF	TGTGCCAGCAGCCCCAACCTTCTGCGACAGCACCAAGAGACCCAGTACTTC
TRBV19	.	TRBJ1-5	.	CASSPTPQGRSQPQHF	TGTGCCAGTAGTCCTACTCCCCAGGGCAGAAGTCAGCCCCAGCATTTT
TRBV20-1	.	TRBJ1-5	.	CSASELDGYQPQHF	TGCAGTGCTAGCGAACTCGACGGCTATCAGCCCCAGCATTTT
TRBV7-9	.	TRBJ1-2	.	CASSSPQGSSYGYTF	TGTGCCAGCAGCTCGCCCCAGGGATCGAGCTATGGCTACACCTTC
TRBV20-1	TRBD1	TRBJ1-6	.	CSARRQGAGDSPLHF	TGCAGCGCTAGAAGACAGGGGGCGGGGGATTCACCCCTCCACTTT
TRBV6-1	.	TRBJ2-7	.	CASHPAGGFYEQYF	TGTGCCAGCCACCCCGCTGGGGGATTCTACGAGCAGTACTTC
TRBV6-1	TRBD2	TRBJ2-2	once	CASSSGRVDTGELFF	TGTGCCAGCAGTAGTGGGAGGGTAGACACCGGGGAGCTGTTTTTT
TRBV15	.	TRBJ1-6	few	CATSVGQSSSPLHF	TGTGCCACCAGCGTAGGACAGAGTAGCTCACCCCTCCACTTT
TRBV7-8	TRBD1	TRBJ1-2	once	CASGLAGTGGHTF	TGTGCCAGCGGCTTAGCCGGGACAGGTGGTCACACCTTC
TRBV6-1	.	TRBJ1-5	.	CASSEARSQPQHF	TGTGCCAGCAGTGAAGCGCGGAGTCAGCCCCAGCATTTT
TRBV6-2/TRBV6-3	TRBD2	TRBJ2-3	.	CASSSGLAGADTQYF	TGTGCCAGCAGTTCGGGACTAGCGGGAGCCGATACGCAGTATTTT
TRBV15	.	TRBJ1-6	.	CATSRDIRDSPLHF	TGTGCCACCAGCAGAGACATACGGGACTCACCCCTCCACTTT
TRBV7-9	.	TRBJ1-5	.	CASSPTANQPQHF	TGTGCCAGCAGCCCGACAGCTAATCAGCCCCAGCATTTT
TRBV7-9	TRBD1	TRBJ1-3	.	CASSSTSGQGWNTIYF	TGTGCCAGCAGCTCGACCTCGGGACAGGGATGGAACACCATATATTTT
TRBV6-1	.	TRBJ1-1	.	CASSEGGHGTSDTEAFF	TGTGCCAGCAGTGAAGGGGGGCACGGGACGTCTGACACTGAAGCTTTCTTT
TRBV19	.	TRBJ1-5	once	CASSSSLSRGGNQPQHF	TGTGCCAGTAGTTCCTCCCTCTCTCGGGGAGGCAATCAGCCCCAGCATTTT
TRBV5-1	TRBD1	TRBJ1-2	.	CASSLITGGDYGYTF	TGCGCCAGCAGCTTGATAACAGGGGGCGACTATGGCTACACCTTC
TRBV7-8	TRBD1	TRBJ2-2	once	CASSLRQGGTGELFF	TGTGCCAGCAGCCTAAGACAGGGTGGGACCGGGGAGCTGTTTTTT
TRBV7-2	.	TRBJ1-6	.	CASSLQGNLSPLHF	TGTGCCAGCAGCCTACAGGGAAACCTTTCACCCCTCCACTTT